The 26 T cell receptor beta chains listed next were all sequenced from one sample in a study of T cells in Graves' hyperthyroidism and ophthalmopathy (dated by TCRdb to the late 2010s). The method was multiplex PCR. Sequenced on an Illumina HiSeq 2000. The TCR beta CDR3 regions were amplified from the RNA transcripts. The TCR CDR3 was subjected to a first round of RT-PCR using the HTBI primer set and the Qiagen OneStep RT-PCR kit. TCRdb applied fastp at Q25 and MiXCR to the public reads, then kept only in-frame beta chains. CDR3 protein sequences are deduplicated, and each keeps its most common genes and DNA. For this sample the table gives a few hundred thousand distinct CDR3 sequences, of which under 15% were detected only once. About 30% of the sample rests with the top ten. Sequenced material: blood. The receptor source for this set is a woman in her 30s with Graves' hyperthyroidism.

Notes on this clonotype: This may stem from a read error, because a much larger clone lies one nucleotide away. The chain uses TRBV2 and TRBJ2-1; D may correspond to TRBD1 or TRBD2 (6 bases each). The last part of the DNA fits TRBJ2-7 better; the J call may be wrong. Germline V gene lookup returns CDR1 SNHLY and CDR2 FYNNEI. CDR3 length: 14 residues. The CDR3 region has the DNA TGTGCCAGCAGTGAAAGGGGGGTTTACAATGAGCAGTACTTC. Translating it yields CASSERGVYNEQYF.

This rearrangement joins TRBV28 to TRBJ1-6, with D perhaps TRBD1 (5 bases). V dropped 2 bases and J dropped 7 bases, with 9 bases sitting between them. The length of the CDR3 is 14 residues. Germline CDR1 reads MDHEN; CDR2 reads SYDVKM. CDR3 loop: CASSLRRTNSPLHF. DNA of the CDR3: TGTGCCAGCAGTTTAAGACGGACAAATTCACCCCTCCACTTT.

This clonotype showed up many times. The gene calls are TRBV6-1 and TRBJ1-1; the D is unclear. Trimming stripped 5 bases from V and 0 bases from J, with 13 bases between. The CDR3 extends over 15 amino acids. Germline V gives CDR1 MNHNS, CDR2 SASEGT. In DNA, the CDR3 is TGTGCCAGCAGTTCCCTCTTCGCCTTGAACACTGAAGCTTTCTTT. Its translation: CASSSLFALNTEAFF.

This clonotype was seen a handful of times. J is TRBJ1-6 and V is TRBV5-8, with D possibly TRBD1 on 6 matching bases. The V end was cut by 4 bases, the J end by 5 bases, with 10 bases between. The germline CDR1 and CDR2 sequences are SGHTS and YDEGEE. This CDR3 is 14 amino acids long. Here the CDR3 DNA reads TGTGCCAGCAGCCAGGACAGACATAATTCACCCCTCCACTTT. Protein: CASSQDRHNSPLHF.

V usage is TRBV20-1 and J usage is TRBJ1-4; a possible D gene is TRBD1 (6 bases). In germline, CDR1 is DFQATT, CDR2 SNEGSKA (reference sequence). V gave up 0 bases and J gave up 5 bases, with 10 bases separating them. The CDR3 is made up of 14 amino acids. CDR3 amino acids: CSARDAGENEKLFF. Written as DNA, the CDR3 is TGCAGTGCTAGAGATGCAGGGGAGAATGAAAAACTGTTTTTT.

This clonotype was seen a few times. The V call is TRBV3-1, the J call TRBJ2-1, with D hard to call. Trimming pared 3 bases from V and 7 bases from J, leaving 7 bases between. The CDR3 runs to 12 residues. Germline CDR1 LGHDT, CDR2 YNNKEL (reference sequence). Here the CDR3 DNA reads TGTGCCAGCAGCCAGAGTAGAAATGAGCAGTTCTTC. Translating it yields CASSQSRNEQFF.

Ten or more counts support this clonotype. V is TRBV29-1 and J is TRBJ2-1, with 10 bases lining up with TRBD2. CDR1 SQVTM and CDR2 ANQGSEA come from the germline V gene. This CDR3 is built from 14 residues. V was pared by 2 bases and J by 4 bases, with 2 bases of the junction left unmatched. The CDR3 loop reads CSVELAGAYNEQFF. Written as DNA, the CDR3 is TGCAGCGTTGAACTAGCGGGGGCTTACAATGAGCAGTTCTTC.

V and J are TRBV6-1 and TRBJ1-5; D may be TRBD1 (5 bases). Germline V CDR1 and CDR2: MNHNS, SASEGT. V was cut by 1 base and J by 2 bases, with 15 bases left in between. This CDR3 is built from 17 residues. In DNA, the CDR3 is TGTGCCAGCAGTGAAGGGGTTTCGGGGGTAGGCAATCAGCCCCAGCATTTT. Translated: CASSEGVSGVGNQPQHF.

This clonotype appeared many times. The V call is TRBV28, the J call TRBJ2-6; D not resolved. CDR1 and CDR2 (germline): MDHEN, SYDVKM. The CDR3 sequence is 15 residues long. The V and J ends lost 4 bases and 0 bases respectively, with 7 bases between them. The CDR3 loop is CASSSPNSGANVLTF. The CDR3 coding sequence is TGTGCCAGCAGTTCGCCAAACTCTGGGGCCAACGTCCTGACTTTC.

This chain uses TRBV20-1 with TRBJ1-6, with 10 bases matching TRBD1. Germline loops: CDR1 DFQATT, CDR2 SNEGSKA (reference sequence). Unmatched junction bases numbered 5, after V lost 3 bases and J lost 9 bases. This CDR3 is built from 14 residues. DNA for the CDR3: TGCAGTGCTAGGGTGGGACAGGGGACTTCACCCCTCCACTTT. This gives the protein CSARVGQGTSPLHF.

V is TRBV3-1 and J is TRBJ2-1; no definite D call. The CDR3 spans 15 residues. Germline-derived CDR1 and CDR2 are LGHDT and YNNKEL (reference sequence). The germline V and J ends were trimmed by 2 bases and 8 bases, with 16 bases remaining between them. CDR3 protein: CASSQPGRIVDEQFF. CDR3 nucleotides: TGTGCCAGCAGCCAACCGGGTCGTATAGTAGATGAGCAGTTCTTC.

J is TRBJ2-3 and V is TRBV6-2 or TRBV6-3; D might be TRBD2 (6 bases). The germline V and J ends were trimmed by 2 bases and 2 bases, with 8 bases remaining between them. The V gene's germline CDR1 is MNHEY and CDR2 SVGEGT. This CDR3 is 14 amino acids long. This CDR3 is CASSYLAYTDTQYF. The CDR3 DNA sequence: TGTGCCAGCAGTTACCTAGCGTACACAGATACGCAGTATTTT.

The chain employs TRBV9 and TRBJ2-7; 9 nucleotides line up with TRBD1. Trimming cost V 1 base and J 1 base; bases outside gene matches: 3. Germline assignment: CDR1 SGDLS and CDR2 YYNGEE. The CDR3 extends over 15 amino acids. The CDR3 region is CASSVKQGASYEQYF. CDR3 DNA sequence: TGTGCCAGCAGCGTAAAACAGGGGGCTTCCTACGAGCAGTACTTC.

This clonotype has only a few counts. The chain employs TRBV7-3 and TRBJ2-1; D is uncertain. CDR1 is SGHTA, CDR2 FQGTGA, per germline. V dropped 2 bases and J dropped 9 bases, with 11 bases sitting between them. The CDR3 totals 13 residues. The CDR3 nucleotides are TGTGCCAGCAGCTTAGTCGTGGACGGTGAGCAGTTCTTC. It codes for CASSLVVDGEQFF. Full variable domain (remainder filled in from reference TRBV7-3 and TRBJ2-1): GAGVSQTPSNKVTEKGKYVELRCDPISGHTALYWYRQSLGQGPEFLIYFQGTGAADDSGLPNDRFFAVRPEGSVSTLKIQRTERGDSAVYLCASSLVVDGEQFFGPGTRLTVL.

V is TRBV7-2 and J is TRBJ2-7, with TRBD2 matching over 12 bases. V dropped 3 bases and J dropped 6; count of bases not matched to a gene: 3. This CDR3 spans 14 amino acids. CDR1 SGHTA and CDR2 FQGNSA come from the germline V gene. CDR3 in amino acids: CASSLTSGSLEQYF. DNA for the CDR3: TGTGCCAGCAGCTTGACTAGCGGGAGTCTCGAGCAGTACTTC.

With respect to this clonotype: One base away lies a much larger clone, so this may be a sequencing read error. V is TRBV28 and J is TRBJ2-1; weak D call: TRBD2 (6 bases). Germline assignment: CDR1 MDHEN and CDR2 SYDVKM. This CDR3 is 16 amino acids long. CDR3 sequence: CASTSGLRGSYNGQFF. The CDR3 coding sequence is TGTGCCAGCACCTCGGGACTCCGGGGCTCCTACAATGGGCAGTTCTTC. Full variable domain (missing parts from reference TRBV28 and TRBJ2-1): DVKVTQSSRYLVKRTGEKVFLECVQDMDHENMFWYRQDPGLGLRLIYFSYDVKMKEKGDIPEGYSVSREKKERFSLILESASTNQTSMYLCASTSGLRGSYNGQFFGPGTRLTVL.

On this clonotype itself: A much larger clone is a single base away; this may be a read error. The chain uses TRBV25-1 and TRBJ2-5, with D possibly matching TRBD1 (6 bases). Germline CDR1 and CDR2: MGHDK and SYGVNS. The CDR3 has 16 amino acids. DNA for the CDR3: TGTGTCAGCAGCGGCGCGTTTGGGTCGCGAGGGGGGACCCAGTACTTC. Its translation is CVSSGAFGSRGGTQYF.

V and J are TRBV29-1 and TRBJ2-3, with 9 bases identical to TRBD2. The CDR3 extends over 17 amino acids. Germline CDR1 is SQVTM and CDR2 is ANQGSEA. V lost 6 bases to trimming and J lost 0 bases; unmatched junction nucleotides: 13. In DNA, the CDR3 is TGCAGCGTCAAAGGGCGGGAGGGCCGGACTAGCACAGATACGCAGTATTTT. This translates into CSVKGREGRTSTDTQYF.

This clonotype was found a few times. The V and J genes are TRBV11-2 and TRBJ1-2; D gene unclear. V dropped 5 bases and J dropped 5 bases, with 12 bases sitting between them. Germline V gives CDR1 SGHAT, CDR2 FQNNGV. The CDR3 is 13 residues long. CDR3 amino acids: CASSPPRGYGYTF. The DNA of the CDR3 is TGTGCCAGCAGCCCCCCCCGTGGGTATGGCTACACCTTC.

This clonotype was recorded a few times. The chain recombines TRBV24-1 with TRBJ1-2; TRBD1 matches 9 bases. CDR3 length: 17 amino acids. V was clipped by 4 bases and J by 8 bases; unmatched bases: 16. Germline CDR1 and CDR2: KGHDR and SFDVKD. The CDR3 protein is CATSERYTGTGSFGYTF. The CDR3 bases are TGTGCCACCAGTGAGCGTTATACCGGGACAGGGTCCTTCGGCTACACCTTC.

The chain recombines TRBV10-1 with TRBJ1-3; D not resolved. Germline CDR1 is WNHNN and CDR2 is SYGVQD (reference sequence). Between the trimmed V and J ends, which lost 3 bases and 5 bases, there was a span of 8 bases. This CDR3 has 13 residues. The CDR3, as DNA: TGCGCCAGCAGTGACCCGGTTAGAAACACCATATATTTT. It translates to CASSDPVRNTIYF.

This clonotype was detected ten times or more. The V gene is TRBV5-6, the J gene TRBJ1-1, with D uncertain. CDR3 length equals 13 residues. The ends were cut back, 4 bases at V and 7 bases at J, with 14 bases in the middle. Germline V gives CDR1 SGHDT, CDR2 YYEEEE. In DNA form, the CDR3 reads TGTGCCAGCAGCGTCCTAGGCGACGGTGAAGCTTTCTTT. It specifies CASSVLGDGEAFF.

Concerning this clonotype itself: It may be a read error: a sequence one base away is much more abundant. This chain uses TRBV3-1 with TRBJ2-1, with 11 bases that match TRBD2. With 1 base clipped from V and 0 bases from J, the junction kept 11 bases outside the gene matches. This CDR3 has 20 amino acids. Germline V gene lookup returns CDR1 LGHDT and CDR2 YNNKEL (reference sequence). In nucleotides, the CDR3 is TGTGCCAGCAGCCAAGGGGGTCTAGCGGGAGGAGGAGGCTCCTACAATGAGCAGTTCTTC. Its translation: CASSQGGLAGGGGSYNEQFF.

This clonotype was counted at least ten times. The genes are TRBV24-1 and TRBJ2-1; TRBD2 matches at 9 bases. Germline V gives CDR1 KGHDR, CDR2 SFDVKD. Trimming took 2 bases from V and 2 from J; bases not matched to a gene: 9. The CDR3 has 18 residues. The CDR3 protein is CATSDSQAVAGAYNEQFF. The CDR3 nucleotides are TGTGCCACCAGTGATTCCCAGGCCGTAGCGGGAGCCTACAATGAGCAGTTCTTC.

There are a few counts of this clonotype. The DNA for the CDR3 is TGTGCCAGCGGGAGAAGGGCAGGCAATATCTACAATGAGCAGTTCTTC. This translates into CASGRRAGNIYNEQFF. This rearrangement joins TRBV7-9 to TRBJ2-1; D possibly corresponds to TRBD2 (5 bases). Trimming cost V 8 bases and J 3 bases, with 20 bases left between them. Per germline, CDR1 SEHNR and CDR2 FQNEAQ (reference sequence). This CDR3 region has 16 residues.

This clonotype was observed at least ten times. This chain connects TRBV5-1 to TRBJ1-2; D may be TRBD1 (5 bases). V was cut by 4 bases and J by 4 bases, with 14 bases left in between. The CDR3 loop spans 14 amino acids. The germline V gene has CDR1 SGHRS and CDR2 YFSETQ. In DNA, the CDR3 is TGCGCCAGCAGCCCGACGGGGGAGAGCTATGGCTACACCTTC. Encoded protein: CASSPTGESYGYTF.